The sample holds a few counts of the clone carrying this T cell receptor beta chain. The data were obtained in a study of early T cells in non-severe SARS-CoV-2 infection. One entry per CDR3 protein, called by TCRdb with MiXCR from the 5' RACE reads. The profile shows fewer than 60,000 distinct CDR3 sequences, approximately 10% of them singletons. This CDR3 has 12 residues. Trimming removed 4 bases from V and 8 bases from J, with 11 bases in between. Germline V gives CDR1 MGHRA, CDR2 YSYEKL. This rearrangement joins TRBV4-1 to TRBJ1-2; a weak D match, TRBD1 (6 bases). The clonotype comes from an adult who was a healthcare worker with PCR-confirmed SARS-CoV-2 infection or an uninfected control (not recorded which). What was sequenced was whole blood. DNA for the CDR3: TGCGCCAGCAGCCGCCTGACAGGAGGCTACACCTTC. This translates into CASSRLTGGYTF.